The rows below give T cell receptor beta chains drawn from one sample of a study of identical twins. TCRdb recomputed calls from the 5' RACE reads with MiXCR, one row per CDR3 protein. This sample has around 1.7 million distinct CDR3 sequences, with around a third found just once. Sequencing used cord blood. All receptors derive from a newborn girl in good health. CDR3s include the opening cysteine and the closing phenylalanine or tryptophan. Fields, in order: J gene, V gene, clone size, D gene, CDR3 DNA, CDR3 protein. The D gene is left open where the match is weak. For some rows the clone size is stated as once, few or many, or as a class when expanded; others skip it.

J gene: TRBJ2-1
V gene: TRBV20-1
clone size: NA
D gene: NA
CDR3 DNA: TGCAGTGCTAGAGAGTACTTGGGAGCGAATGAGCAGTTCTTC
CDR3 protein: CSAREYLGANEQFF

J gene: TRBJ2-7
V gene: TRBV12-3/TRBV12-4
clone size: NA
D gene: NA
CDR3 DNA: TGTGCCAGCAGTTCTCGACCGTATCTCGACGAGCAGTACTTC
CDR3 protein: CASSSRPYLDEQYF

J gene: TRBJ2-2
V gene: TRBV5-1
clone size: NA
D gene: NA
CDR3 DNA: TGCGCCAGCAGCTTGTCCTGGCAGAACACCGGGGAGCTGTTTTTT
CDR3 protein: CASSLSWQNTGELFF

J gene: TRBJ1-1
V gene: TRBV12-3/TRBV12-4
clone size: few
D gene: TRBD1
CDR3 DNA: TGTGCCAGCAGGAGGGGGACAGGGTTGAACACTGAAGCTTTCTTT
CDR3 protein: CASRRGTGLNTEAFF

J gene: TRBJ1-1
V gene: TRBV10-3
clone size: few
D gene: NA
CDR3 DNA: TGTGCCATCAGTACAGGGCCCGGAATGAACACTGAAGCTTTCTTT
CDR3 protein: CAISTGPGMNTEAFF

J gene: TRBJ2-1
V gene: TRBV28
clone size: NA
D gene: TRBD2
CDR3 DNA: TGTGCCAGCAGTTGGGGGACTAGCGGGAGAGCTGAGCAGTTCTTC
CDR3 protein: CASSWGTSGRAEQFF

J gene: TRBJ1-2
V gene: TRBV28
clone size: NA
D gene: NA
CDR3 DNA: TGTACCAGCAGGACATTTACGGCCTATGGCTACACCTTC
CDR3 protein: CTSRTFTAYGYTF

J gene: TRBJ2-5
V gene: TRBV5-1
clone size: NA
D gene: TRBD2
CDR3 DNA: TGCGCCAGCAGCTTCCCCAGCGGGGGGCTCAGCAATGAGCAGTACTTC
CDR3 protein: CASSFPSGGLSNEQYF

J gene: TRBJ2-7
V gene: TRBV21-1
clone size: few
D gene: NA
CDR3 DNA: TGTGCCAGCAGCAAAGCGGCCAGGGGGAGCTACGAGCAGTACTTC
CDR3 protein: CASSKAARGSYEQYF

J gene: TRBJ2-5
V gene: TRBV15
clone size: NA
D gene: NA
CDR3 DNA: TGTGCCACCAGCAGAGATCTATCGACTAGGTATAGACATGAGCAGTACTTC
CDR3 protein: CATSRDLSTRYRHEQYF

J gene: TRBJ1-2
V gene: TRBV12-3/TRBV12-4
clone size: many
D gene: NA
CDR3 DNA: TGTGCCAGCAGTTTGGGGGGCCCAGTCTCCCTCCTTAACTATGGCTACACCTTC
CDR3 protein: CASSLGGPVSLLNYGYTF

J gene: TRBJ1-1
V gene: TRBV20-1
clone size: NA
D gene: NA
CDR3 DNA: TGCAGTGTTACGTTTGTTCTGGCTTTCTTT
CDR3 protein: CSVTFVLAFF

J gene: TRBJ2-1
V gene: TRBV5-1
clone size: many
D gene: TRBD2
CDR3 DNA: TGCGCCAGCAGCTTGTTTAACGGGGGGGCAGTTCTGTACAATGAGCAGTTCTTC
CDR3 protein: CASSLFNGGAVLYNEQFF

J gene: TRBJ2-6
V gene: TRBV7-8
clone size: NA
D gene: NA
CDR3 DNA: TGTGCCAGCAGCTTATACGGACAGTACTCCTCTGGGGCCAACGTCCTGACTTTC
CDR3 protein: CASSLYGQYSSGANVLTF

J gene: TRBJ1-2
V gene: TRBV7-9
clone size: NA
D gene: TRBD1
CDR3 DNA: TGTGCCAGCAGCTTGGAGACAGGGCACTATGGCTACACCTTC
CDR3 protein: CASSLETGHYGYTF

J gene: TRBJ2-7
V gene: TRBV5-1
clone size: NA
D gene: TRBD2
CDR3 DNA: TGCGCCAGCGCAACCTCCGGGACTAGCACCTACAACGAGCAGTACTTC
CDR3 protein: CASATSGTSTYNEQYF

J gene: TRBJ2-1
V gene: TRBV9
clone size: NA
D gene: TRBD2
CDR3 DNA: TGTGCCAGCAGCGTAGGGAGCGGGGGGTTTCTCGCCGAGCAGTTCTTC
CDR3 protein: CASSVGSGGFLAEQFF

J gene: TRBJ2-7
V gene: TRBV5-8
clone size: few
D gene: TRBD1
CDR3 DNA: TGTGCCAGCAACTCCGGGACAGGGTTCCACGAGCAGTACTTC
CDR3 protein: CASNSGTGFHEQYF

J gene: TRBJ1-2
V gene: TRBV4-2
clone size: NA
D gene: NA
CDR3 DNA: TGTGCCAGCAGCCAAGCTATTGGGGAAAGGGGTGGCTACACCTTC
CDR3 protein: CASSQAIGERGGYTF

J gene: TRBJ2-7
V gene: TRBV4-2
clone size: NA
D gene: TRBD2
CDR3 DNA: TGTGCCAGCAGCCAAGCCTGGGGACTAGTGGTGAGTTCGGGCTTCGAGCAGTACTTC
CDR3 protein: CASSQAWGLVVSSGFEQYF

J gene: TRBJ2-2
V gene: TRBV29-1
clone size: NA
D gene: TRBD1
CDR3 DNA: TGCAGCGTTGAGGTGGGACAGGTTCCCGGGGAGCTGTTTTTT
CDR3 protein: CSVEVGQVPGELFF

J gene: TRBJ2-7
V gene: TRBV28
clone size: NA
D gene: NA
CDR3 DNA: TGTGCCAGCAGTAGGGCCGGGACCGAATACAATGAGCAGTACTTC
CDR3 protein: CASSRAGTEYNEQYF

J gene: TRBJ2-7
V gene: TRBV4-1
clone size: NA
D gene: NA
CDR3 DNA: TGCGCCAGCAGCCAAGGGTTGGCAATCTACGAGCAGTACTTC
CDR3 protein: CASSQGLAIYEQYF

J gene: TRBJ1-2
V gene: TRBV12-3/TRBV12-4
clone size: once
D gene: TRBD1
CDR3 DNA: TGTGCCTGCAGTCGGGACAGGGGAACAAGCGGCTACACCTTC
CDR3 protein: CACSRDRGTSGYTF

J gene: TRBJ1-2
V gene: TRBV7-9
clone size: few
D gene: NA
CDR3 DNA: TGTGCCAGCAGCTTAGGCCAGCCAAATGGCTATGGCTACACCTTC
CDR3 protein: CASSLGQPNGYGYTF

J gene: TRBJ2-1
V gene: TRBV7-9
clone size: once
D gene: TRBD1
CDR3 DNA: TGTGCCAGTAACCATCTGGGACAGGGCAGGGATGAGCAGTTCTTC
CDR3 protein: CASNHLGQGRDEQFF

J gene: TRBJ2-5
V gene: TRBV7-2
clone size: NA
D gene: NA
CDR3 DNA: TGTGCCAGCATCCAATACGGAAGGGTACAAGAGACCCAGTACTTC
CDR3 protein: CASIQYGRVQETQYF

J gene: TRBJ2-7
V gene: TRBV20-1
clone size: many
D gene: TRBD1
CDR3 DNA: TGCAGTGCTTCACCGGGACAGGTCTCCTACGAGCAGTACTTC
CDR3 protein: CSASPGQVSYEQYF

J gene: TRBJ1-5
V gene: TRBV28
clone size: few
D gene: NA
CDR3 DNA: TGTGCCAGCAGTTTTCAGGGTCGCAATCAGCCCCAGCATTTT
CDR3 protein: CASSFQGRNQPQHF

J gene: TRBJ2-3
V gene: TRBV5-1
clone size: NA
D gene: TRBD1
CDR3 DNA: TGCGCCAGCAGCTTGGCCGGGGACAGGGGGATGAATACGCAGTATTTT
CDR3 protein: CASSLAGDRGMNTQYF

J gene: TRBJ2-1
V gene: TRBV5-1
clone size: NA
D gene: TRBD2
CDR3 DNA: TGCGCCAGCCTTCCTGGGACTAGCGGGGCTGGAAATGAGCAGTTCTTC
CDR3 protein: CASLPGTSGAGNEQFF

J gene: TRBJ2-3
V gene: TRBV12-3/TRBV12-4
clone size: NA
D gene: TRBD2
CDR3 DNA: TGTGCCAGCAGTTTAGCTTTACTAGCGGGGCCTAGCACAGATACGCAGTATTTT
CDR3 protein: CASSLALLAGPSTDTQYF

J gene: TRBJ2-1
V gene: TRBV3-1
clone size: NA
D gene: TRBD2
CDR3 DNA: TGTGCCAGCAGCCAAGGACTAGCGGGGGGGCGCAATGAGCAGTTCTTC
CDR3 protein: CASSQGLAGGRNEQFF

J gene: TRBJ2-7
V gene: TRBV5-6
clone size: few
D gene: TRBD2
CDR3 DNA: TGTGCCAGCAGCTACGCTACTAGCGGGCAATACGAGCAGTACTTC
CDR3 protein: CASSYATSGQYEQYF

J gene: TRBJ1-2
V gene: TRBV2
clone size: few
D gene: NA
CDR3 DNA: TGTGCCAGCAGGGGAAAACTCACAGGGGGCTACACCTTC
CDR3 protein: CASRGKLTGGYTF

J gene: TRBJ2-7
V gene: TRBV28
clone size: many
D gene: NA
CDR3 DNA: TGTGCCAGCAGTTTAGGTGACGGGATCGAGCAGTACTTC
CDR3 protein: CASSLGDGIEQYF

J gene: TRBJ2-5
V gene: TRBV7-9
clone size: NA
D gene: NA
CDR3 DNA: TGTGCCAGCAGTCATTTTATGAGGGCCCAAGAGACCCAGTACTTC
CDR3 protein: CASSHFMRAQETQYF

J gene: TRBJ1-5
V gene: TRBV12-3/TRBV12-4
clone size: few
D gene: NA
CDR3 DNA: TGTGCCAGCAGCCCACAGGACAATCAGCCCCAGCATTTT
CDR3 protein: CASSPQDNQPQHF

J gene: TRBJ1-1
V gene: TRBV5-1
clone size: NA
D gene: TRBD1
CDR3 DNA: TGCGCCAGCAGCTCACAGGGGGCGGTGAACACTGAAGCTTTCTTT
CDR3 protein: CASSSQGAVNTEAFF

J gene: TRBJ1-6
V gene: TRBV28
clone size: NA
D gene: NA
CDR3 DNA: TGTGCCAGCAGTTTATGGAATTGGGCGGAAAGCTCCTATAATTCACCCCTCCACTTT
CDR3 protein: CASSLWNWAESSYNSPLHF

J gene: TRBJ2-7
V gene: TRBV21-1
clone size: NA
D gene: NA
CDR3 DNA: TGTGCCAGCAGGTCCACTAGGCCAGTAAGGGGCGAGCAGTACTTC
CDR3 protein: CASRSTRPVRGEQYF

J gene: TRBJ2-3
V gene: TRBV2
clone size: NA
D gene: TRBD2
CDR3 DNA: TGTGCCAGCAGGACTAGCGGGGGGGCCGTGGCAGGTACGCAGTATTTT
CDR3 protein: CASRTSGGAVAGTQYF

J gene: TRBJ1-5
V gene: TRBV21-1
clone size: NA
D gene: NA
CDR3 DNA: TGTGCCAGCAGCGGGGACACTTCCAATCAGCCCCAGCATTTT
CDR3 protein: CASSGDTSNQPQHF

J gene: TRBJ2-1
V gene: TRBV18
clone size: NA
D gene: NA
CDR3 DNA: TGTGCCAGCTCACCCAGAGGGGTCCCTACCTACAATGAGCAGTTCTTC
CDR3 protein: CASSPRGVPTYNEQFF

J gene: TRBJ1-2
V gene: TRBV7-9
clone size: NA
D gene: NA
CDR3 DNA: TGTGCCGCGCCGGTGGGACCCAACTATGGCTACACCTTC
CDR3 protein: CAAPVGPNYGYTF

J gene: TRBJ2-7
V gene: TRBV20-1
clone size: NA
D gene: TRBD2
CDR3 DNA: TGCAGTGCTAGAGATCGGCTAGCGGGAGAGCAGTACTTC
CDR3 protein: CSARDRLAGEQYF